A selection of T cell receptor beta chains follows, all from one sample in a study of shared clonotypes between healthy human individuals. The assay was immunoSEQ multiplex PCR, and TCRdb's table has in-frame clones only and misses some. In the table there are approximately 340,000 clones, more than 60% of which are singletons. Sequenced sample: memory CD4+ T cells sorted from blood. These TCRs come from a man aged 25-45 years in good health. CDR3s include the opening cysteine and the closing phenylalanine or tryptophan. A D gene is named only where the DNA matches it firmly. Rows give clone size only sometimes, using once, few, many, or a class for an expanded clone.

clone_size	v_call	d_call	j_call	cdr3_aa	cdr3_nt
few	TRBV5-4	TRBD2	TRBJ2-1	CASSPRLAGDNEQFF	TGTGCCAGCAGTCCTCGACTAGCGGGAGACAATGAGCAGTTCTTC
once	TRBV29-1	-	TRBJ2-1	CSVDPQGYNEQFF	TGCAGCGTCGACCCACAGGGCTACAATGAGCAGTTCTTC
-	TRBV5-4	-	TRBJ1-1	CASSLGMNTEAFF	TGTGCCAGCAGCTTGGGTATGAACACTGAAGCTTTCTTT
-	TRBV27	TRBD1	TRBJ1-5	CASSFAGQGSRNQPQHF	TGTGCCAGCAGTTTTGCGGGACAGGGTAGCCGGAATCAGCCCCAGCATTTT
-	TRBV5-6	-	TRBJ2-7	CASSFSTAEQYF	TGTGCCAGCAGCTTTTCGACCGCCGAGCAGTACTTC
few	TRBV2	-	TRBJ2-2	CASNYGGELFF	TGTGCCAGCAACTACGGCGGGGAGCTGTTTTTT
-	TRBV19	-	TRBJ2-1	CASSVGLRSYNEQFF	TGTGCCAGTAGTGTAGGACTCCGCTCCTACAATGAGCAGTTCTTC
-	TRBV7-3	TRBD1	TRBJ1-2	CASSLSRGTGVKRRGGYTF	TGTGCCAGCAGCTTATCGAGGGGGACAGGGGTGAAAAGGCGCGGTGGCTACACCTTC
-	TRBV10-2	TRBD1	TRBJ2-2	CASSGVGTGGTGELFF	TGCGCCAGCAGTGGGGTCGGGACAGGGGGCACCGGGGAGCTGTTTTTT
-	TRBV5-5	-	TRBJ2-5	CASSLYRGSSETQYF	TGTGCCAGCAGCCTATACCGGGGGTCCTCAGAGACCCAGTACTTC
-	TRBV20-1	-	TRBJ1-4	CSARETEGLFF	TGCAGTGCTAGAGAGACAGAAGGGCTGTTTTTT
many	TRBV29-1	-	TRBJ1-3	CSVGLGQSGNTIYF	TGCAGCGTTGGGCTGGGCCAATCTGGAAACACCATATATTTT
many	TRBV6-1	-	TRBJ2-1	CASSEWGEEAHNEQFF	TGTGCCAGCAGTGAGTGGGGGGAAGAGGCCCACAATGAGCAGTTCTTC
-	TRBV7-2	-	TRBJ2-7	CASSLEFGYGIEQYF	TGTGCCAGCAGCTTAGAGTTCGGATATGGGATCGAGCAGTACTTC
-	TRBV28	-	TRBJ2-7	CATSLSYEQYF	TGTGCCACCAGTCTCTCCTACGAGCAGTACTTC
-	TRBV7-8	-	TRBJ2-3	CASSPLGSGRVQYF	TGTGCCAGCAGCCCCCTAGGAAGTGGTCGCGTTCAGTATTTT
-	TRBV25-1	-	TRBJ2-5	CASSEWGDLTSETQYF	TGTGCCAGCAGTGAATGGGGGGACCTCACGTCGGAGACCCAGTACTTC
-	TRBV4-2	TRBD2	TRBJ2-1	CASSQDREVEQFF	TGTGCCAGCAGCCAAGATCGGGAGGTTGAGCAGTTCTTC
-	TRBV6-5	-	TRBJ1-4	CASSPTHRAEKLFF	TGTGCCAGCAGCCCTACACATCGAGCCGAAAAACTGTTTTTT
-	TRBV19	TRBD1	TRBJ2-3	CASTLTGAGYGTDTQYF	TGTGCCAGTACCCTGACAGGGGCAGGATACGGCACAGATACGCAGTATTTT
-	TRBV2	TRBD1	TRBJ2-1	CVSSEVRDSYYNEQFF	TGTGTCAGCAGTGAAGTAAGGGACAGTTACTACAATGAGCAGTTCTTC
-	TRBV7-9	-	TRBJ2-3	CASSFRVNTQYF	TGTGCCAGCAGCTTCCGTGTGAATACGCAGTATTTT
-	TRBV13	TRBD2	TRBJ2-3	CASSLGLGAGGGDTQYF	TGTGCCAGCAGCTTAGGCCTGGGTGCGGGAGGAGGGGATACGCAGTATTTT
-	TRBV7-2	-	TRBJ2-2	CASSSTGELFF	TGTGCCAGCAGCTCGACCGGGGAGCTGTTTTTT
-	TRBV18	-	TRBJ1-3	CASSPSVWNTIYF	TGTGCCAGCTCACCCTCGGTATGGAACACCATATATTTT
once	TRBV28	TRBD2	TRBJ2-3	CASSGRGTTSGPTDTQYF	TGTGCCAGCAGTGGTAGGGGTACCACTAGCGGCCCCACAGATACGCAGTATTTT
-	TRBV11-2	TRBD1	TRBJ2-1	CASSLDPRDRDNEQFF	TGTGCCAGCAGCTTAGACCCCCGGGACAGGGACAATGAGCAGTTCTTC
-	TRBV28	-	TRBJ2-2	CASSLYSGNTGELFF	TGTGCCAGCAGTTTATATTCGGGAAACACCGGGGAGCTGTTTTTT
-	TRBV9	-	TRBJ2-5	CASSGGASQTQYF	TGTGCCAGCAGCGGAGGTGCGAGCCAGACCCAGTACTTC
few	TRBV6-1	TRBD2	TRBJ2-3	CASGREEYADTQYF	TGTGCCAGCGGACGGGAGGAGTACGCAGATACGCAGTATTTT
-	TRBV10-3	-	TRBJ1-5	CAISEPPGQPQHF	TGTGCCATCAGTGAGCCCCCTGGTCAGCCCCAGCATTTT
-	TRBV10-2	-	TRBJ2-7	CASSTPPRDFPEQYF	TGCGCCAGCAGCACCCCCCCTCGGGACTTCCCCGAGCAGTACTTC
-	TRBV2	TRBD1	TRBJ1-4	CASSRDRVLEKLFF	TGTGCCAGCAGTCGGGACAGGGTTTTGGAAAAACTGTTTTTT
-	TRBV5-6	TRBD1	TRBJ2-5	CASSLWGGTGGETQYF	TGTGCCAGCAGCTTGTGGGGAGGGACAGGGGGAGAGACCCAGTACTTC
-	TRBV15	-	TRBJ2-1	CATSRVTVSKVSYNEQFF	TGTGCCACCAGCAGAGTTACAGTGAGTAAAGTCTCCTACAATGAGCAGTTCTTC
few	TRBV11-3	-	TRBJ2-3	CASSLHRGTDTQYF	TGTGCCAGCAGCTTACACAGGGGCACAGATACGCAGTATTTT
-	TRBV7-2	-	TRBJ1-5	CASSPSVNQPQHF	TGTGCCAGCAGCCCTTCAGTGAATCAGCCCCAGCATTTT
-	TRBV4-1	-	TRBJ2-7	CASSQEKLGRGEQYF	TGCGCCAGCAGCCAAGAAAAGCTCGGCAGGGGCGAGCAGTACTTC
few	TRBV2	-	TRBJ1-4	CASMERRTNEKLFF	TGTGCCAGCATGGAGAGGAGAACTAATGAAAAACTGTTTTTT
once	TRBV7-5	-	TRBJ2-7	CARSMLHSSYEQYF	TGTGCCAGAAGCATGCTCCATAGCTCCTACGAGCAGTACTTC
-	TRBV10-3	TRBD1	TRBJ1-4	CANQRDRGEKLFF	TGTGCCAACCAGAGGGACAGGGGTGAAAAACTGTTTTTT
-	TRBV19	TRBD1	TRBJ2-7	CASSITGGSRSRHYEQYF	TGTGCCAGTAGTATCACAGGGGGAAGTAGAAGTCGCCACTACGAGCAGTACTTC
-	TRBV27	TRBD2	TRBJ2-1	CASSFSGSKYEQFF	TGTGCCAGCAGTTTCAGCGGGAGTAAGTATGAGCAGTTCTTC
-	TRBV19	TRBD1	TRBJ2-1	CASSTWTGRNNEQFF	TGTGCCAGTAGTACTTGGACAGGTAGAAACAATGAGCAGTTCTTC
-	TRBV7-2	-	TRBJ2-3	CASSPMTAGEDTQYF	TGTGCCAGCAGCCCAATGACAGCCGGAGAGGATACGCAGTATTTT
-	TRBV10-3	TRBD1	TRBJ1-3	CAISESTGPGNTIYF	TGTGCCATCAGTGAGTCGACAGGGCCTGGAAACACCATATATTTT